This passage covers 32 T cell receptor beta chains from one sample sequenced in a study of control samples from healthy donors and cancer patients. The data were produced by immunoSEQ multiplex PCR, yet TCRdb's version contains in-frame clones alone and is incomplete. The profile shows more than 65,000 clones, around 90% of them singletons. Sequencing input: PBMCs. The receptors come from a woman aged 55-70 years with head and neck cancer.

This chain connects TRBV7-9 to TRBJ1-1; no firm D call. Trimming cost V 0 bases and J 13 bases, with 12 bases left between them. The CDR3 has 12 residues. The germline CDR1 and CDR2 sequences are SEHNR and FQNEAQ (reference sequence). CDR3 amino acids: CASSLAPRPDFF. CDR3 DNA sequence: TGTGCCAGCAGCTTAGCGCCCAGGCCCGATTTCTTT.

CDR3 sequence (DNA): TGTGCCAGCAGCCAAGCCCTAGCGGGAGGGCCGGAGCAGTTCTTC. Amino acid sequence: CASSQALAGGPEQFF. The chain recombines TRBV3-1 (or the pseudogene TRBV3-2) with TRBJ2-1; 12 bases map to TRBD2. V was pared by 1 base and J by 10 bases, with 5 bases of the junction left unmatched. Germline values: CDR1 LGHDT, CDR2 YNNKEL (reference sequence). The CDR3 spans 15 residues.

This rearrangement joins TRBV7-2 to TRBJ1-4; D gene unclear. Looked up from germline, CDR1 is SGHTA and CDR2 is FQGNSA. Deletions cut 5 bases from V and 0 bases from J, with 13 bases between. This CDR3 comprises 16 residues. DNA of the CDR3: TGTGCCAGCAGCAGAGACCCGCAATCAACTAATGAAAAACTGTTTTTT. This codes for CASSRDPQSTNEKLFF.

CDR3 nucleotide sequence: TGCAGCGTATACGGGACACCCTACGAGCAGTACTTC. It codes for CSVYGTPYEQYF. The chain employs TRBV29-1 and TRBJ2-7; a possible D gene is TRBD1 (6 bases). Trimming took 6 bases from V and 2 from J, leaving 11 bases between them. The CDR3 extends over 12 amino acids. Germline assignment: CDR1 SQVTM and CDR2 ANQGSEA.

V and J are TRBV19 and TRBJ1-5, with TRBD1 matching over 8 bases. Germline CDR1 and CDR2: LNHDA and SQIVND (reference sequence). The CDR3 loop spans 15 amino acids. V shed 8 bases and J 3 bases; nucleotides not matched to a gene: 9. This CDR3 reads CASLRTGWNNQPQHF. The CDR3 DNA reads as TGTGCCAGTCTCCGGACAGGGTGGAACAATCAGCCCCAGCATTTT.

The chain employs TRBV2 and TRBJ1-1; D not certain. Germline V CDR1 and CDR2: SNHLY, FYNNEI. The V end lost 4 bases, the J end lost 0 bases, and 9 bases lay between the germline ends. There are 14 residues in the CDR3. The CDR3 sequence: CASSGRVMNTEAFF. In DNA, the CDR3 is TGTGCCAGCAGTGGTAGAGTTATGAACACTGAAGCTTTCTTT.

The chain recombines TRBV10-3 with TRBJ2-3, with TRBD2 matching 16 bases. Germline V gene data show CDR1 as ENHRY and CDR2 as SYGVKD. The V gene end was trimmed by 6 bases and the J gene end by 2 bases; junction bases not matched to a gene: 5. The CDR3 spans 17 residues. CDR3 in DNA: TGTGCCATCAGCGGGACTAGCGGGAGGGCCATCACAGATACGCAGTATTTT. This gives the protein CAISGTSGRAITDTQYF.

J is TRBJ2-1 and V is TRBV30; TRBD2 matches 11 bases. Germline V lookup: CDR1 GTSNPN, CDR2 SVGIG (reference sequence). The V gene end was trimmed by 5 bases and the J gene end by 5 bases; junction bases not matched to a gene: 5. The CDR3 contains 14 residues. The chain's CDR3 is CAWSRGLADNEQFF. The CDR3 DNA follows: TGTGCCTGGTCCCGGGGACTAGCGGACAATGAGCAGTTCTTC.

CDR3 sequence reads: CASSVQGGNNEQFF. CDR3 DNA sequence: TGTGCCAGTAGTGTACAGGGGGGCAACAATGAGCAGTTCTTC. The chain joins TRBV19 to TRBJ2-1; 8 bases line up with TRBD1. Trimming cost V 5 bases and J 5 bases; bases outside gene matches: 5. This CDR3 has 14 residues. Germline loops: CDR1 LNHDA, CDR2 SQIVND (reference sequence). The variable domain in full, completed from reference TRBV19 and TRBJ2-1, reads DGGITQSPKYLFRKEGQNVTLSCEQNLNHDAMYWYRQDPGQGLRLIYYSQIVNDFQKGDIAEGYSVSREKKESFPLTVTSAQKNPTAFYLCASSVQGGNNEQFFGPGTRLTVL.

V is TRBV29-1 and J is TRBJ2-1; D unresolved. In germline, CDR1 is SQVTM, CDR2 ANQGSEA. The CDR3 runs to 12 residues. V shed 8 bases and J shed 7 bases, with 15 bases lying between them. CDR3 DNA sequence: TGCAGCCATAGTGATAATCCTAATGAGCAGTTCTTC. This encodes CSHSDNPNEQFF.

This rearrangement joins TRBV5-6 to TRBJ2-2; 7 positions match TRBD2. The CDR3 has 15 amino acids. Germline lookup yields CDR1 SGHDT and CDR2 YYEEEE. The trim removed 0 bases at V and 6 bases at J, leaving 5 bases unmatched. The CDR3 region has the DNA TGTGCCAGCAGCTTGGATCCGGGAGGAGCCGGGGAGCTGTTTTTT. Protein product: CASSLDPGGAGELFF. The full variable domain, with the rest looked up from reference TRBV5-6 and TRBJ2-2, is DAGVTQSPTHLIKTRGQQVTLRCSPKSGHDTVSWYQQALGQGPQFIFQYYEEEERQRGNFPDRFSGHQFPNYSSELNVNALLLGDSALYLCASSLDPGGAGELFFGEGSRLTVL.

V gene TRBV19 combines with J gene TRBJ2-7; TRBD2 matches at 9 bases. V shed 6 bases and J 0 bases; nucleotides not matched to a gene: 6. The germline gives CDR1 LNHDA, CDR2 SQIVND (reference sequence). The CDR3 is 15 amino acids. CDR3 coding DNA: TGTGCCAGTAGCCCCCTAGCGGGGAGCTCCTACGAGCAGTACTTC. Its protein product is CASSPLAGSSYEQYF.

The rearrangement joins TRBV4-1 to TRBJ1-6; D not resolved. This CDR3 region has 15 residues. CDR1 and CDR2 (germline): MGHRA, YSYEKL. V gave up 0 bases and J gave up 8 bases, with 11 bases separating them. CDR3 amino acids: CASSQEGLRHSPLHF. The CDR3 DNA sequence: TGCGCCAGCAGCCAAGAAGGGTTAAGGCATTCACCCCTCCACTTT.

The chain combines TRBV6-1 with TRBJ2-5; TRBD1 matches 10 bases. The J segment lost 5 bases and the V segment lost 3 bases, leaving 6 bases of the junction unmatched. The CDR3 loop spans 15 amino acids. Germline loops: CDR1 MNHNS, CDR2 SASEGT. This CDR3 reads CASSEGGQGFETQYF. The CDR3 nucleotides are TGTGCCAGCAGTGAGGGGGGACAGGGGTTTGAGACCCAGTACTTC.

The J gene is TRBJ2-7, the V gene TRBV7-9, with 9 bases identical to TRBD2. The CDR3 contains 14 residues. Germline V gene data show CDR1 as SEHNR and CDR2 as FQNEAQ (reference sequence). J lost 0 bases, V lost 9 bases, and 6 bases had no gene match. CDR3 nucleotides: TGTGCCAGTAAGACTAGCGGTAGCTCCTACGAGCAGTACTTC. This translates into CASKTSGSSYEQYF.

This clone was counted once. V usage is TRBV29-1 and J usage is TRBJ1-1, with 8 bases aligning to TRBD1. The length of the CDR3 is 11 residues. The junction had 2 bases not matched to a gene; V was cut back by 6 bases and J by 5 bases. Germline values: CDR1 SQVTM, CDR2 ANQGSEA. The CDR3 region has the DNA TGCAGCGTCAACAGGGGGACTGAAGCTTTCTTT. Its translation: CSVNRGTEAFF.

The CDR3 sequence: CASSLVSSGAYEQYF. The CDR3 bases are TGTGCCAGCAGCTTGGTCTCTAGCGGTGCCTACGAGCAGTACTTC. The chain couples TRBV5-4 to TRBJ2-7; 7 positions match TRBD2. Trimming at V came to 0 bases and at J to 2 bases, leaving 5 bases not matched to a gene. This CDR3 contains 15 residues. The germline gives CDR1 SGHNT, CDR2 YYREEE (reference sequence).

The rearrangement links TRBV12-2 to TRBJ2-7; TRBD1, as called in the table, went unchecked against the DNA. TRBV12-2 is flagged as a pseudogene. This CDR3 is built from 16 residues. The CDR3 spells CASRSDFTGGKYEQYF. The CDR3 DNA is TGTGCAAGTCGCTCGGATTTCACAGGGGGCAAATACGAGCAGTACTTC.

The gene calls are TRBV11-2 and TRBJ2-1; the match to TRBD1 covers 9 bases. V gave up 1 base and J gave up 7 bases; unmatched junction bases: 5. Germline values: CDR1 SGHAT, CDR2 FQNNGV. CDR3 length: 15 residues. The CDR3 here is CASSLGWTGVNEQFF. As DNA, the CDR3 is TGTGCCAGCAGCTTAGGCTGGACAGGGGTGAATGAGCAGTTCTTC.

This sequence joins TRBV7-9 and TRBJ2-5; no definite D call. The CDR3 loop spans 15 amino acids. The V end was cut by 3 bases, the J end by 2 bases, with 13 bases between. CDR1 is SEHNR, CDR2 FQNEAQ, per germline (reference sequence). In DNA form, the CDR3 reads TGTGCCAGCAGCTTCATAACCAGAGGACAAGAGACCCAGTACTTC. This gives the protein CASSFITRGQETQYF.

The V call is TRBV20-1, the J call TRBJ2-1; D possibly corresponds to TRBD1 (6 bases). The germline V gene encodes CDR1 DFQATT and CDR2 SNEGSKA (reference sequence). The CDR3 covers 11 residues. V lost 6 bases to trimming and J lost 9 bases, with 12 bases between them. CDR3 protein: CSADQGIEQFF. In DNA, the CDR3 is TGCAGTGCAGATCAGGGGATTGAGCAGTTCTTC.

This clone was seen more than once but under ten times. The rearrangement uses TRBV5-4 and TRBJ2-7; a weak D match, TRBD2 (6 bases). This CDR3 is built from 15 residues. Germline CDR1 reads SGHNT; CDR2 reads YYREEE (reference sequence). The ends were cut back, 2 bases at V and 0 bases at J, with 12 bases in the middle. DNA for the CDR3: TGTGCCAGCAGCTTTGGGGGGTCAAGCTCCTACGAGCAGTACTTC. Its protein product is CASSFGGSSSYEQYF.

Here the CDR3 reads CASSLPQRGQGGGYTF. In DNA form, the CDR3 reads TGTGCCAGCAGTTTACCCCAAAGAGGGCAGGGGGGTGGCTACACCTTC. The chain employs TRBV28 and TRBJ1-2, with 7 bases that match TRBD1. The CDR3 loop spans 16 amino acids. V trimming: 2 bases; J trimming: 7 bases; junction bases outside the gene matches: 13. From germline, CDR1 is MDHEN and CDR2 SYDVKM.

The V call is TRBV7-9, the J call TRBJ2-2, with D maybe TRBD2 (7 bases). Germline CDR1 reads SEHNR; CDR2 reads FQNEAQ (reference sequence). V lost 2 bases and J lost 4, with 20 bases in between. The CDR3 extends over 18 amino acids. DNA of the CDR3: TGTGCCAGCAGCTTAAGGAAAACGGCGGGGGCGGGCACCGGGGAGCTGTTTTTT. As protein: CASSLRKTAGAGTGELFF.

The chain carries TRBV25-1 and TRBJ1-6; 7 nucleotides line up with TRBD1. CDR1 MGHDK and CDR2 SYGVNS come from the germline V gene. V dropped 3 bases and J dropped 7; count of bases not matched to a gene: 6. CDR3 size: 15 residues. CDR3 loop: CASSDSQGWNSPLHF. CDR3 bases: TGTGCCAGCAGTGACTCACAGGGGTGGAATTCACCCCTCCACTTT.

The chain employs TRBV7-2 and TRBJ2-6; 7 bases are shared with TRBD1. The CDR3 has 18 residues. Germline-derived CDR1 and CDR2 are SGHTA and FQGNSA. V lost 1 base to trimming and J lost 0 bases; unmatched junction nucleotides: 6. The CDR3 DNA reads TGTGCCAGCAGCTTAGAAGGGACAGTGAGCTCTGGGGCCAACGTCCTGACTTTC. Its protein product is CASSLEGTVSSGANVLTF.

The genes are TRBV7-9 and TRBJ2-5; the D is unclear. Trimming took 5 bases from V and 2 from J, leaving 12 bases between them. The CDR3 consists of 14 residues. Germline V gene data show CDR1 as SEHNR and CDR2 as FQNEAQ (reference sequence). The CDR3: CASSMPKNQETQYF. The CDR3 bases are TGTGCCAGCAGCATGCCCAAGAATCAAGAGACCCAGTACTTC.

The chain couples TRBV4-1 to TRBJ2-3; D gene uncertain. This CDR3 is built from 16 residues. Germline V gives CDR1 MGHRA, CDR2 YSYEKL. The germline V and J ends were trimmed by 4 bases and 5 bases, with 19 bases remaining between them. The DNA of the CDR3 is TGCGCCAGCAGCCTAAGTGGGTTGCAGGCGCAAGATACGCAGTATTTT. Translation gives CASSLSGLQAQDTQYF.

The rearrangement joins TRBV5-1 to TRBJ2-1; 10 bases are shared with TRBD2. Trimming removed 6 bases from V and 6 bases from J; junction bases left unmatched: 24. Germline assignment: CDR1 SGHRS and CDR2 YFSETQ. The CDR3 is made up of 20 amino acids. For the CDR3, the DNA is TGCGCCAGCACCTTCTCTTATGGTAGCGGGAGGCTCAATGAAGGCAATGAGCAGTTCTTC. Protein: CASTFSYGSGRLNEGNEQFF.

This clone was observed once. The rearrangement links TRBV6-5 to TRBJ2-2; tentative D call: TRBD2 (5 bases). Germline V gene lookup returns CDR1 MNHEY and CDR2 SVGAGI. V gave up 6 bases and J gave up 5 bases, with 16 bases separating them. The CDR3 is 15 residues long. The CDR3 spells CASSRESPWTGELFF. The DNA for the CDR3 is TGTGCCAGCAGCCGGGAATCACCTTGGACCGGGGAGCTGTTTTTT.

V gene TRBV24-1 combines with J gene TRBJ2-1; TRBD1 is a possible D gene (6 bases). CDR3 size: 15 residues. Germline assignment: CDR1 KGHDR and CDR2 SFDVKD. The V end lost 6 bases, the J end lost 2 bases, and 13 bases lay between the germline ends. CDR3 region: CATSRPGTTYNEQFF. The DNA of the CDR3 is TGTGCCACCAGTAGACCCGGGACAACCTACAATGAGCAGTTCTTC.

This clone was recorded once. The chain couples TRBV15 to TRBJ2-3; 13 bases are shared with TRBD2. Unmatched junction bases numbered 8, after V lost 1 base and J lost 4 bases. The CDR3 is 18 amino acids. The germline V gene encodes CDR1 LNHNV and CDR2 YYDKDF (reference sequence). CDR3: CATSRAGIGLAGADTQYF. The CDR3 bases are TGTGCCACCAGCAGAGCAGGAATCGGACTAGCGGGAGCAGATACGCAGTATTTT.